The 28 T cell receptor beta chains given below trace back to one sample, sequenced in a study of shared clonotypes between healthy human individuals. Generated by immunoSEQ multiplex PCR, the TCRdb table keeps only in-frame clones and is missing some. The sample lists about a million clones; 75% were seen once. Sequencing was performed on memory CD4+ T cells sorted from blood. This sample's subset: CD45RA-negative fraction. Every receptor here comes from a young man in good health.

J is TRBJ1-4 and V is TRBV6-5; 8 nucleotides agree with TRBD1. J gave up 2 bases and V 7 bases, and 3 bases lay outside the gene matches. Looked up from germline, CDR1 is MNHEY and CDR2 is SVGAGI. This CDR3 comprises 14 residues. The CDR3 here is CASMDRDTNEKLFF. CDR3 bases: TGTGCCAGCATGGACAGGGATACTAATGAAAAACTGTTTTTT.

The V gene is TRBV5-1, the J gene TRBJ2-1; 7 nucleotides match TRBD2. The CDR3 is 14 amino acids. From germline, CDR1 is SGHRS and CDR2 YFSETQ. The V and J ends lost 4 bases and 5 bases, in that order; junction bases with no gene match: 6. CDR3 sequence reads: CASSIGLDDNEQFF. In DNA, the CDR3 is TGCGCCAGCAGCATAGGACTAGATGACAATGAGCAGTTCTTC.

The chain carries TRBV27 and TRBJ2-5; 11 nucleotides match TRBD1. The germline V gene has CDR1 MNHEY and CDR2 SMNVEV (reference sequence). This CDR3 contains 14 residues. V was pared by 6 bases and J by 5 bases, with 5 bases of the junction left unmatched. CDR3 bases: TGTGCCAGCAGCCATAGGACAGGGGGCGAGACCCAGTACTTC. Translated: CASSHRTGGETQYF.

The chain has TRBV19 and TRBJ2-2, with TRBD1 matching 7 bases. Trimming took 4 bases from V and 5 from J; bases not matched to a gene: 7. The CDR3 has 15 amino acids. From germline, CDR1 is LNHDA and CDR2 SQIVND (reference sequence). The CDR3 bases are TGTGCCAGTAGTAAAGGGACAGCGAGGACCGGGGAGCTGTTTTTT. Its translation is CASSKGTARTGELFF. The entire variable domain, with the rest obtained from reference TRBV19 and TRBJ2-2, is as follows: DGGITQSPKYLFRKEGQNVTLSCEQNLNHDAMYWYRQDPGQGLRLIYYSQIVNDFQKGDIAEGYSVSREKKESFPLTVTSAQKNPTAFYLCASSKGTARTGELFFGEGSRLTVL.

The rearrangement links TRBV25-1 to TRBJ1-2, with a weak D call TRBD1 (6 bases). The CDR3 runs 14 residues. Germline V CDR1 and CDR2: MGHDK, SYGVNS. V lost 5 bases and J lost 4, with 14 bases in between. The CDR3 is CASSPSAGAYGYTF. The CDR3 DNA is TGTGCCAGCAGTCCTTCGGCAGGGGCCTATGGCTACACCTTC.

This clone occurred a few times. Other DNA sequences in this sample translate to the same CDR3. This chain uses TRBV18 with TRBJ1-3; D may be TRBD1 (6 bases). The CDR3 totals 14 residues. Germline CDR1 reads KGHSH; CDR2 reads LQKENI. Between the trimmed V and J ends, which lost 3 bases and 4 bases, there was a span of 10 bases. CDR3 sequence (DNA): TGTGCCAGCTCACCTGGGACAAGCGGAAACACCATATATTTT. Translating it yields CASSPGTSGNTIYF.

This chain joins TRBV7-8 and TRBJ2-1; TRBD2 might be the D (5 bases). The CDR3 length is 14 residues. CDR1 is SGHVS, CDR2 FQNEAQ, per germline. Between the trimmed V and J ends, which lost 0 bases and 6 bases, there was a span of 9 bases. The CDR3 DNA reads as TGTGCCAGCAGCTTAGCAACGGGGTTCAATGAGCAGTTCTTC. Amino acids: CASSLATGFNEQFF.

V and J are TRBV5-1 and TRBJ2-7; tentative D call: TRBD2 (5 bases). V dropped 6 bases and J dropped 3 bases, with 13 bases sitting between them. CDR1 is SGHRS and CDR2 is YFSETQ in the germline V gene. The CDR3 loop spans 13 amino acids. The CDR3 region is CASKLGMDYEQYF. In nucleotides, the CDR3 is TGCGCCAGCAAACTAGGGATGGACTACGAGCAGTACTTC. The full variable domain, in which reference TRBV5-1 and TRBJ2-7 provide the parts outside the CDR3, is KAGVTQTPRYLIKTRGQQVTLSCSPISGHRSVSWYQQTPGQGLQFLFEYFSETQRNKGNFPGRFSGRQFSNSRSEMNVSTLELGDSALYLCASKLGMDYEQYFGPGTRLTVT.

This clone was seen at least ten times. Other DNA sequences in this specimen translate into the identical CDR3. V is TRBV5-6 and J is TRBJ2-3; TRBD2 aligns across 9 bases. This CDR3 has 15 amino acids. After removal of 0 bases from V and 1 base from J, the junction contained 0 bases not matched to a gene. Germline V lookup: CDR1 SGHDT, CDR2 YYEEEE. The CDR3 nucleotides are TGTGCCAGCAGCTTGGTAGCGGGGGGCACAGATACGCAGTATTTT. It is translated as CASSLVAGGTDTQYF.

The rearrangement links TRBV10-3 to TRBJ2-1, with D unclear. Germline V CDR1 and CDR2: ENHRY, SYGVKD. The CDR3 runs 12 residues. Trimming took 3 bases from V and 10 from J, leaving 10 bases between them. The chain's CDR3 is CAISEYVPEQFF. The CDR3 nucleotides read TGTGCCATCAGTGAATACGTCCCGGAGCAGTTCTTC.

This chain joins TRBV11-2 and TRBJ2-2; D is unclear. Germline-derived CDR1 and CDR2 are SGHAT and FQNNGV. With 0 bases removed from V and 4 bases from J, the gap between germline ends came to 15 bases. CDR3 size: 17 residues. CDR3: CASSLDRPGWGTGELFF. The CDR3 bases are TGTGCCAGCAGCTTAGATCGACCGGGCTGGGGCACCGGGGAGCTGTTTTTT.

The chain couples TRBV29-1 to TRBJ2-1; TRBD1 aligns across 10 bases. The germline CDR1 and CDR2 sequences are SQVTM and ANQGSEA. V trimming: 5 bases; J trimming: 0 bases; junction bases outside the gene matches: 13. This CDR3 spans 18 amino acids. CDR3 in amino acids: CSVRKGTGAESSYNEQFF. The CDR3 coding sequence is TGCAGCGTTAGGAAGGGGACAGGGGCTGAGAGCTCCTACAATGAGCAGTTCTTC.

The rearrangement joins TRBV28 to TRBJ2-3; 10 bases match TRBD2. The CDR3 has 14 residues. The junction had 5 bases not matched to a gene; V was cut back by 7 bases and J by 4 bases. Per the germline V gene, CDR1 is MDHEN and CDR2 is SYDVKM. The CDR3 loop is CASKSGGAADTQYF. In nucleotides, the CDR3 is TGTGCCAGCAAAAGCGGGGGGGCCGCAGATACGCAGTATTTT. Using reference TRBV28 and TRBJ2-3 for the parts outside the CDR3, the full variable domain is DVKVTQSSRYLVKRTGEKVFLECVQDMDHENMFWYRQDPGLGLRLIYFSYDVKMKEKGDIPEGYSVSREKKERFSLILESASTNQTSMYLCASKSGGAADTQYFGPGTRLTVL.

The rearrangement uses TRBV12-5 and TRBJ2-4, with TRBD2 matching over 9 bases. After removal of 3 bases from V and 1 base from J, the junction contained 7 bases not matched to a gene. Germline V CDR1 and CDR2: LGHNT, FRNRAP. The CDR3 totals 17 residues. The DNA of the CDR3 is TGTGCTAGTGGTTTATCCCCCAGCGGGAGGGCCAAAAACATTCAGTACTTC. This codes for CASGLSPSGRAKNIQYF.

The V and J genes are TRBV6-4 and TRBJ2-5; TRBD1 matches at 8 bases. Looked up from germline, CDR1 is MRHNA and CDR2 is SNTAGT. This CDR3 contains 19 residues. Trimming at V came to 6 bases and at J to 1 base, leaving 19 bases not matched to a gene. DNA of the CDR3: TGTGCCAGCAGAAAAACCGGGACAGGTATACCTTTAATCCAAGAGACCCAGTACTTC. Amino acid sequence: CASRKTGTGIPLIQETQYF.

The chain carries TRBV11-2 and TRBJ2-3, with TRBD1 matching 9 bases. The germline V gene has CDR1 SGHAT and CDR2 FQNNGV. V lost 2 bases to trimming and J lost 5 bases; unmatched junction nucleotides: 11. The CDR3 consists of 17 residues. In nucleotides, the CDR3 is TGTGCCAGCAGCTTAATCGGGGCACAGGGGGCAAGAGATACGCAGTATTTT. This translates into CASSLIGAQGARDTQYF.

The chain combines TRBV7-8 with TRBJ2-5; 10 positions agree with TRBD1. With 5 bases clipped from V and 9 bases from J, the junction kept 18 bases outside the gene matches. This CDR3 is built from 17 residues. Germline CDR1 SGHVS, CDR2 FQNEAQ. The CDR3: CASSPRTGGFFGSAQYF. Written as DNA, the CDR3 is TGTGCCAGCAGCCCGAGGACAGGGGGGTTTTTCGGATCGGCCCAGTACTTC.

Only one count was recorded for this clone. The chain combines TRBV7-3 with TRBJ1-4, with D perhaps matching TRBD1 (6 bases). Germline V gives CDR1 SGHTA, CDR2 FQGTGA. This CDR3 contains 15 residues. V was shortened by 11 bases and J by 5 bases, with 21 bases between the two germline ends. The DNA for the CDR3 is TGTGCCGACCGGACAGATAGCAACGTAAATGAAAAACTGTTTTTT. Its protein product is CADRTDSNVNEKLFF.

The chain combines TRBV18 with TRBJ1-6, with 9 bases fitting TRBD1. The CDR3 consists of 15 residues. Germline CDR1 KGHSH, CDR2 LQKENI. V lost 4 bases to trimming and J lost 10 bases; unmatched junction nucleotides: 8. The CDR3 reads CASSLRTGEGSPLHF. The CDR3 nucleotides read TGTGCCAGCTCACTAAGGACAGGGGAAGGATCACCCCTCCACTTT.

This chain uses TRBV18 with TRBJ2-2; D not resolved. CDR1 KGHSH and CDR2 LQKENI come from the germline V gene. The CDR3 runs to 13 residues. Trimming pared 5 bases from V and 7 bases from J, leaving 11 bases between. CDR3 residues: CASSEKTHGELFF. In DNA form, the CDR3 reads TGTGCCAGCTCAGAAAAGACACACGGGGAGCTGTTTTTT.

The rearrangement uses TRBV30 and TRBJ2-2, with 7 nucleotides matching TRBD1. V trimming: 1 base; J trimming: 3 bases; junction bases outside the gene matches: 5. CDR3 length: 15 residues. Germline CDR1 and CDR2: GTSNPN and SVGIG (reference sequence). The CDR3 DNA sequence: TGTGCCTGGAGTGCTCACACAGGGGACACCGGGGAGCTGTTTTTT. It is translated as CAWSAHTGDTGELFF.

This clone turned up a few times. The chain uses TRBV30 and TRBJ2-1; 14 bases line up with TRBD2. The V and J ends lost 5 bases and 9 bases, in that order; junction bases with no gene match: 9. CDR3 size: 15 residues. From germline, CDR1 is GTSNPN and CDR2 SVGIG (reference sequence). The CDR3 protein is CAWAPGLAGVGEQFF. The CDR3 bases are TGTGCCTGGGCCCCGGGACTAGCGGGAGTTGGTGAGCAGTTCTTC. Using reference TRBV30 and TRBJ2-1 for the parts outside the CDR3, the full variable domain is SQTIHQWPATLVQPVGSPLSLECTVEGTSNPNLYWYRQAAGRGLQLLFYSVGIGQISSEVPQNLSASRPQDRQFILSSKKLLLSDSGFYLCAWAPGLAGVGEQFFGPGTRLTVL.

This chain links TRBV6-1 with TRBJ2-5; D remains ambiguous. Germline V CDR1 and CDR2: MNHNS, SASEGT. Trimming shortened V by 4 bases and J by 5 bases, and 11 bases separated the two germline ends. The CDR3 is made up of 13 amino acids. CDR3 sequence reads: CASSAGEVETQYF. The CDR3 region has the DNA TGTGCCAGCAGTGCTGGGGAAGTGGAGACCCAGTACTTC.

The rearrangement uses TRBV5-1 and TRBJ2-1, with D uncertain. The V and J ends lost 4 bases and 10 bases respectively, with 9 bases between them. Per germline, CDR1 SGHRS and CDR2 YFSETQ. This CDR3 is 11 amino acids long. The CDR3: CASSMAWEQFF. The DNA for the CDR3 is TGCGCCAGCAGCATGGCATGGGAGCAGTTCTTC.

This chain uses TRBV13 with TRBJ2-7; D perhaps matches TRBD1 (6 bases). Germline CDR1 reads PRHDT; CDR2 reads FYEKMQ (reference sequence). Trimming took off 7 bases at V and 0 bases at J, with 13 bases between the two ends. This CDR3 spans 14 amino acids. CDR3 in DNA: TGTGCCAGCAAACGACAGGCTCACTCCTACGAGCAGTACTTC. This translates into CASKRQAHSYEQYF.

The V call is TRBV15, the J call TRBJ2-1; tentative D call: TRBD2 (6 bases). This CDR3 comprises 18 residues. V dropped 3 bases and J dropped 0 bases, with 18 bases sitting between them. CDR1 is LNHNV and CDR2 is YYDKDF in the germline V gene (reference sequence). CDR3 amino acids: CATSSLAFLSSSYNEQFF. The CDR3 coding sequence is TGTGCCACCAGCAGCCTAGCGTTTTTATCCAGCTCCTACAATGAGCAGTTCTTC. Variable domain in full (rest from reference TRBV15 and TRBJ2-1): DAMVIQNPRYQVTQFGKPVTLSCSQTLNHNVMYWYQQKSSQAPKLLFHYYDKDFNNEADTPDNFQSRRPNTSFCFLDIRSPGLGDTAMYLCATSSLAFLSSSYNEQFFGPGTRLTVL.

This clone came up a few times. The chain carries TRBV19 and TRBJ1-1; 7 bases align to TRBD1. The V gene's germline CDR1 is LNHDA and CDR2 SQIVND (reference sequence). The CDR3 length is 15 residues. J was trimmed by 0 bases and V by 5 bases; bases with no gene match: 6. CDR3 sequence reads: CASSGPGTVNTEAFF. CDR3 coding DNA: TGTGCCAGTAGTGGACCCGGGACAGTGAACACTGAAGCTTTCTTT.

The CDR3 sequence: CASSLERGEDYGYTF. CDR3 nucleotide sequence: TGCGCCAGCAGCTTGGAGCGGGGTGAGGACTATGGCTACACCTTC. This chain uses TRBV5-1 with TRBJ1-2, with D hard to call. This CDR3 comprises 15 residues. Germline V CDR1 and CDR2: SGHRS, YFSETQ. Trimming stripped 0 bases from V and 3 bases from J, with 12 bases between.